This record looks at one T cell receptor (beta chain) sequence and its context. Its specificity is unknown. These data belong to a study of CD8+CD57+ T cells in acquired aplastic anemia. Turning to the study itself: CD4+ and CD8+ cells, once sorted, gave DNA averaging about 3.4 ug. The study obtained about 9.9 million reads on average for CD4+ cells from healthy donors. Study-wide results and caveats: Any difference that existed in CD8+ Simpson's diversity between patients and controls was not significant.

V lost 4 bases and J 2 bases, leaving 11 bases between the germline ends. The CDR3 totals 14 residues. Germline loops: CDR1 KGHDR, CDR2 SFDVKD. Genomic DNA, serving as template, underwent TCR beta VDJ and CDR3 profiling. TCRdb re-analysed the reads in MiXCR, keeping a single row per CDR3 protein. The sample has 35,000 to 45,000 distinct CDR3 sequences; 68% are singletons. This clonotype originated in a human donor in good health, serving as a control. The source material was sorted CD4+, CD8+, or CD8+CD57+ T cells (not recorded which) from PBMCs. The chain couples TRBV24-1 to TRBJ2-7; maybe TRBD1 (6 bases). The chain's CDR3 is CATSDPGQTYEQYF. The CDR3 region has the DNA TGTGCCACCAGTGACCCCGGACAGACCTACGAGCAGTACTTC.